These T cell receptor beta chains were read from a single sample in a study of CD4 and CD8 cells across lung adenocarcinoma regions. TCRdb used MiXCR to reprocess the PCR reads, holding one entry per CDR3 protein. The data hold over 15,000 distinct CDR3 sequences, with roughly 51% observed a single time. The material sequenced was CD8+ T cells from the center of a lung tumor. The source of these receptors is a female donor with lung adenocarcinoma. The CD4 and CD8 labels of this study may be unreliable. The CDR3 runs from the conserved cysteine through the conserved F or W.

J gene,V gene,CDR3 protein
-,TRBV5-1,CASSLVGTGPYEQYF
TRBJ2-3,TRBV10-2,CAGSGSPLGDTQYF
TRBJ1-3,TRBV6-1,CASSEGLRVTGNTIYF
TRBJ2-4,TRBV10-3,CPCSVRGQSAKNMQYF
TRBJ2-4,TRBV11-1,CASSNRGLGAKNMQYF
TRBJ2-7,TRBV20-1,CSATGAGSNYEQYF
TRBJ2-3,TRBV10-3,CAISAPTSGRNTDTQYF
-,TRBV3-1,CASSQRRSTGEQYF
TRBJ2-1,TRBV5-1,CASSQQGNEQFF
TRBJ2-3,TRBV7-2,CASRGGGGGHRDTQYF
TRBJ1-6,TRBV4-1,CASSHTPHSTGGNSPLHF
TRBJ2-4,TRBV4-1,CASSQADGAGGSTDIQYF
TRBJ2-1,TRBV12-3/TRBV12-4,CASRGDRRPNEQFF
-,TRBV6-1,CASSVWMAGASLETQYF
TRBJ1-1,TRBV10-3,CAIRKGQGFTEAFF